Included here is one TCR beta chain sequence, with context. This receptor's antigen is unknown. The record originates from a study of CXCR3-negative and CXCR3-positive naive CD8 T cells (dated by TCRdb to the late 2010s). Regarding the study in general: In total, 130 million to 150 million TRB reads were obtained, which works out to roughly 1.5 +/- 0.3 million reads per library. Diversity and physicochemical repertoire analyses covered 11 donors pooled from two independent experiments. TRBV-TRBJ cluster analysis included naive subsets from several donors and memory cells from 3 donors. Summary of the overall study and its limitations: Similar TRBV-TRBJ usage was shown by naive CXCR3-negative and CXCR3-positive cells from the same donor, whereas distinct patterns were shown by memory cells. Because surface CD5, which is linked to self-reactivity in mice, was comparable between the naive subsets, TCR interaction strength was also inferred from the physicochemical properties of TRB CDR3s. TRB CDR3s from CXCR3-positive naive cells showed higher hydrophobicity (lower Kidera factor 4), lower energy, and higher strength and volume indices than CXCR3-negative naive cells. Freshly isolated PBMCs were used for most assays because CXCR3 expression went down partially after cryopreservation. Repertoire diversity was comparably high in both naive subsets but much lower in memory CD8+ T cells.

The sample was run on a NextSeq 550. The Human TCR Profiling Kit (MiLaboratory) was used to make UMI-labeled 5' RACE TRB cDNA libraries. The full amount of extracted RNA was used for cDNA synthesis, and the full amount of resulting cDNA was used for PCR amplification. Libraries were prepared in parallel with an identical number of PCR cycles. In the original analysis: With a minimum of two reads required per UMI, MIGEC and MiXCR pulled out about 53,000 +/- 10,000 unique UMI-labeled TRB cDNA molecules from each library. On average, each library contained approximately 40,000 +/- 10,000 functional in-frame TRB CDR3 nucleotide clonotypes without stop codons. After each sample was downsampled to 5000 UMI-labeled TRB molecules, VDJtools was used to calculate diversity metrics such as normalized Shannon-Wiener and Chao1. VDJtools computed clonotype-size-weighted physicochemical properties of the central five CDR3 residues: interaction energy, strength, volume and Kidera factor 4. TCRdb reprocessed the reads into one record per CDR3 protein sequence, lacking DNA. TCRdb's processing, not the authors' own work, is the source of the V and J calls. The sample table on file contains approximately 140,000 distinct CDR3 sequences. The top ten constitute about 0.27% of the sample.

For each CD8+ T cell subset, flow sorting was done in triplicate, and about 300,000 cells per subset went directly into RLT lysis buffer. To keep memory contaminants out, a stringent definition of naive CD8+ T cells was applied: CD45RO-CCR7+CD27+CD95-. Standard density gradient centrifugation was used to isolate peripheral blood mononuclear cells from buffy coats. Naive CXCR3-negative and CXCR3-positive CD8+ T cells were flow-sorted on a FACSAria III. Total RNA was extracted from sorted cells with an RNeasy Mini Kit. The sequenced sample consisted of naive CXCR3+ CD8+ T cells from blood. The cell subset or site label here, explained by the study, means: CD45RO-CCR7+CD27+CD95- naive CD8+ T cells expressing CXCR3 (TNR3+). The origin of this receptor is a human donor in good health. Some clones in this sample may be carry-over from other donors' samples.

The CDR3 reads CASSLVRPEGTGELFF. This chain is built from TRBV12-3 or TRBV12-4 and TRBJ2-2. The CDR3 measures 16 amino acids from cysteine to phenylalanine. DNA for this receptor is not on file.